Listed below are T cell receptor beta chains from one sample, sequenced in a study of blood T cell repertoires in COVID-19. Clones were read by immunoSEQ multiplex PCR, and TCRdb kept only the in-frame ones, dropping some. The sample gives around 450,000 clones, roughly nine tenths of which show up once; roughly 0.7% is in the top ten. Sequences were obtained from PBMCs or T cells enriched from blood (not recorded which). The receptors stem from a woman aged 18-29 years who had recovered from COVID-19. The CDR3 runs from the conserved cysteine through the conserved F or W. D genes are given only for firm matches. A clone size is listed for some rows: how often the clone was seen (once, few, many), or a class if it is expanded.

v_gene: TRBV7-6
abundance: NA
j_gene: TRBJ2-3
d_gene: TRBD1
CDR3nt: TGTGCCAGCAGCTTCCTAACCAACAGGGGGACAGATACGCAGTATTTT
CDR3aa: CASSFLTNRGTDTQYF

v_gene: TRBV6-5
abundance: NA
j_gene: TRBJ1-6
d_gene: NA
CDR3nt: TGTGCCGGGCGGGAGGCAGGGAATTCACCCCTCCACTTT
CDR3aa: CAGREAGNSPLHF

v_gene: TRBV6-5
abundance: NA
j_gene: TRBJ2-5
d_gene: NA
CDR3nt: TGTGCCAGCAACCCCGGAGGGGGCTCAGAAGAGACCCAGTACTTC
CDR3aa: CASNPGGGSEETQYF

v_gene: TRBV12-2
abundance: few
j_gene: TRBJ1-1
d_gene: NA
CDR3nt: TGTGCAAGTCGCTTAGGAGGGAACACTGAAGCTTTCTTT
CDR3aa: CASRLGGNTEAFF

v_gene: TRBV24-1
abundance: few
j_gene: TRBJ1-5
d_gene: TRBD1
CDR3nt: TGTGCCACCGGGGGGACAGGGGAACAGCCCCAGCATTTT
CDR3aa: CATGGTGEQPQHF

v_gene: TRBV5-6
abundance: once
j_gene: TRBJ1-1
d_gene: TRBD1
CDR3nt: TGTGCCAGCAGTTGGGACAGGGGGCGTTTCACTGAAGCTTTCTTT
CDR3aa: CASSWDRGRFTEAFF

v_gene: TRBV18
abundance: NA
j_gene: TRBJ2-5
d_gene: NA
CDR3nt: TGTGCCAGCTCAGGCTCCACAGGGTGGGGCCAGACCCAGTACTTC
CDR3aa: CASSGSTGWGQTQYF

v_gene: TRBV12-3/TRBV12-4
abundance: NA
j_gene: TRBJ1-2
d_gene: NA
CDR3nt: TGTGCCAGCAGATCTGACAGAGACTATGGCTACACCTTC
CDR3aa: CASRSDRDYGYTF

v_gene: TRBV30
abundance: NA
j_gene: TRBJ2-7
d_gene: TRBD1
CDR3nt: TGTGCCCAAACCTACCAGGGACAGGAGAACTACGAGCAGTACTTC
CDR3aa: CAQTYQGQENYEQYF

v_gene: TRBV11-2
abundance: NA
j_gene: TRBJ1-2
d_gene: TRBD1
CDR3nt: TGTGCCAGCAGGGGGCTTGTCAGGGGGCATAATGGCTACACCTTC
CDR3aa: CASRGLVRGHNGYTF

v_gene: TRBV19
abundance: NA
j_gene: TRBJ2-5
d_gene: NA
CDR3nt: TGTGCCACTATGGGGACCACAGGGCCCTTCAGTGAGACCCAGTACTTC
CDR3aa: CATMGTTGPFSETQYF

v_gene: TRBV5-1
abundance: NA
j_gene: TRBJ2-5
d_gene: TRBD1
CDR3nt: TGCGCCAGCAGTCACAGGGGATTGGAAGAGACCCAGTACTTC
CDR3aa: CASSHRGLEETQYF

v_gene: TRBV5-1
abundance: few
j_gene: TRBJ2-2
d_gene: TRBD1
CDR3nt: TGCGCCAGCAGCTCCCCGGGACAGGGGATCGGGGAGCTGTTTTTT
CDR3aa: CASSSPGQGIGELFF

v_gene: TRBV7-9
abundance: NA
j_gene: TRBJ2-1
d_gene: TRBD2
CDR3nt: TGTGCCAGCAGCCCACGGCGGGGGTCGAGCTCCTACAATGAGCAGTTCTTC
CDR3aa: CASSPRRGSSSYNEQFF

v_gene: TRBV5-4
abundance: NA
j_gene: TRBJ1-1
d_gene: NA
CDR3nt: TGTGCCAGCAGCTCTTGGGCCAGCACGTGGACTGAAGCTTTCTTT
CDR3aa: CASSSWASTWTEAFF

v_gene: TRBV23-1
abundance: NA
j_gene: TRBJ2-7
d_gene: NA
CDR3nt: TGCGCCAGCAGTCAACTTCCAGGAATCCACGAGCAGTACTTC
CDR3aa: CASSQLPGIHEQYF

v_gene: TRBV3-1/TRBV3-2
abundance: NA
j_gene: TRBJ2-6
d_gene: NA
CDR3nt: TGTGCCAGCAGCCATTCCGAAGCGGGCTCTGGGGCCAACGTCCTGACTTTC
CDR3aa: CASSHSEAGSGANVLTF

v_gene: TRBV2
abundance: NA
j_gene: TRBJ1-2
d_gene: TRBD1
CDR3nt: TGTGCCACGGATCGACAGGGGGCCGGGGGCTACACCTTC
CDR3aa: CATDRQGAGGYTF

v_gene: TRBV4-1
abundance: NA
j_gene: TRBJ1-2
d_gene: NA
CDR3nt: TGCGCCAGCAGCCAAGTGGGGCGGGGTAACTATGGCTACACCTTC
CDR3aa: CASSQVGRGNYGYTF

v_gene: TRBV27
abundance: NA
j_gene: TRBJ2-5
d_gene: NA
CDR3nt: TGTGCCAGCAGTTTATTGGGGGGGCGCGGAGAGACCCAGTACTTC
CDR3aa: CASSLLGGRGETQYF

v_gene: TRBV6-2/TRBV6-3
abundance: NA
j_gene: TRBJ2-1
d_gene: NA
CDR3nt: TGTGCCAGCAGTACCCACAGGGCCGATGAGCAGTTCTTC
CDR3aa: CASSTHRADEQFF

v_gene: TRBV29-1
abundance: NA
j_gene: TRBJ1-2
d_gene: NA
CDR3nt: TGCAGCGCGCCAGACGTACAGGGTGTGGGCTACACCTTC
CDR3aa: CSAPDVQGVGYTF

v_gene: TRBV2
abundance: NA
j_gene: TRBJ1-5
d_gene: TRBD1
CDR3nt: TGTGCCAGCAAAGGACAGGGCCCTCAGCCCCAGCATTTT
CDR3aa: CASKGQGPQPQHF

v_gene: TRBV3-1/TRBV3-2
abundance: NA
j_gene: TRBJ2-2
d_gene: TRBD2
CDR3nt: TGTGCCAGCAGCCGTGCGGGGGGGCGAACCGGGGAGCTGTTTTTT
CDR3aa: CASSRAGGRTGELFF

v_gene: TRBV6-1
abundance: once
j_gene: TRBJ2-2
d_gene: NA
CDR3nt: TGTGCCAGCAGTGAACAGGGAAACACCGGGGAGCTGTTTTTT
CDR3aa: CASSEQGNTGELFF

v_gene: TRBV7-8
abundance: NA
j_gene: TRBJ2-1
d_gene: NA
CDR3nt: TGTGCCAGCAGCTTAGGGTTCGGTCGTTCTTACAATGAGCAGTTCTTC
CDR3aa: CASSLGFGRSYNEQFF

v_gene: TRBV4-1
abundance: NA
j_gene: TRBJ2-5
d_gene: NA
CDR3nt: TGCGCCAGCAGCCAAGCCCATGGGGGACAACAAGAGACCCAGTACTTC
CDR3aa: CASSQAHGGQQETQYF

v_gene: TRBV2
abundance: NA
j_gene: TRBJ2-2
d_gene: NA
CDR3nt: TGTGCCAGCGGGGACTGGGGCGGGACCGGGGAGCTGTTTTTT
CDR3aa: CASGDWGGTGELFF

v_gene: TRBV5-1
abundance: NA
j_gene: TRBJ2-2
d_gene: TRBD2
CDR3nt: TGCGCCACCAGCCCTACACTAGCGGGGGGGTTGAACACCGGGGAGCTGTTTTTT
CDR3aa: CATSPTLAGGLNTGELFF

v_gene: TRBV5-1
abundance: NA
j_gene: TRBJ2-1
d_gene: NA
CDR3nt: TGCGCCAGCAGCCACGGGATTTACCCATACAATGAGCAGTTCTTC
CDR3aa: CASSHGIYPYNEQFF

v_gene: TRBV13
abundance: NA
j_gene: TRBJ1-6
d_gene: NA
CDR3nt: TGTGCCAGCAGCCCAGCAGGGTATGGGGATTCACCCCTCCACTTT
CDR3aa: CASSPAGYGDSPLHF

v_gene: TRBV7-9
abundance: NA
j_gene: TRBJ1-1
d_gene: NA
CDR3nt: TGTGCCAGCAGCTTAGCACAGGGATACACTGAAGCTTTCTTT
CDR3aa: CASSLAQGYTEAFF

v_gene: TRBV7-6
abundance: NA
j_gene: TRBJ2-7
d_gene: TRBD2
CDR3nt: TGTGCCAGCAGCTTCCGACTAGCGGGGGGGCCGCACGAGCAGTACTTC
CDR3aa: CASSFRLAGGPHEQYF

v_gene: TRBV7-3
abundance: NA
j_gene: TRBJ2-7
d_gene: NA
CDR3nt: TGTGCCAGCAGCTTATTCTCCGGGGCCTACGAGCAGTACTTC
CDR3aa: CASSLFSGAYEQYF

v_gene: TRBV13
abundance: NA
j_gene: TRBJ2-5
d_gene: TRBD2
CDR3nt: TGTGCCAGCAGCTCACTTAGCGGGGGCAGACAAGAGACCCAGTACTTC
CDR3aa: CASSSLSGGRQETQYF

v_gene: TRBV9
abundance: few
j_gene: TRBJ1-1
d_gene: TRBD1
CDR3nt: TGTGCCAGCAGCGCCGATAGGGACAGGGGTTTGTATACTGAAGCTTTCTTT
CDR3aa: CASSADRDRGLYTEAFF

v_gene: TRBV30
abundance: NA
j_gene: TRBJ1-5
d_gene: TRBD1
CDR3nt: TGTGCCTCCTCCCCCACCGGGACAGGGATGAGGAGCAATCAGCCCCAGCATTTT
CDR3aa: CASSPTGTGMRSNQPQHF

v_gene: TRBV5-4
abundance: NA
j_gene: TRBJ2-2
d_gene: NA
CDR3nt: TGTGCCAGCACTGACACCGGGGAGCTGTTTTTT
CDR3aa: CASTDTGELFF

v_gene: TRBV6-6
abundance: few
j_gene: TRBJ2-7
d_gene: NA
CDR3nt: TGTGCCAGCAGTTACGAGAGAATCTACGAGCAGTACTTC
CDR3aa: CASSYERIYEQYF

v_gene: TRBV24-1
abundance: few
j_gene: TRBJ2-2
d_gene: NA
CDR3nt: TGTGCCACCAGTGATTTGGGCCCACCCAGGGCCGGGGAGCTGTTTTTT
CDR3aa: CATSDLGPPRAGELFF

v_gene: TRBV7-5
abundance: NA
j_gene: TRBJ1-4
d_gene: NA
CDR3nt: TGTGCCAGAAACCGTGAACCCCGGGACAGGAAAATCTCGGATGAAAAACTGTTTTTT
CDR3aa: CARNREPRDRKISDEKLFF

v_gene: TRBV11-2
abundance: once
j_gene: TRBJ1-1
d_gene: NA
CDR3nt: TGTGCCAGCAGCTTCGCAGGATTAATGAACACTGAAGCTTTCTTT
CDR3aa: CASSFAGLMNTEAFF

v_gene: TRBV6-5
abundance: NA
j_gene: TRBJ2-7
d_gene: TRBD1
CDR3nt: TGTGCCAGCAGCCGGACAGGGAGCGAGCAGTACTTC
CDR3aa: CASSRTGSEQYF

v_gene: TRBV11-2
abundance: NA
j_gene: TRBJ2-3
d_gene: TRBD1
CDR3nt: TGTGCCAGCAGCTTGGGAACAGGGGGCACAGATACGCAGTATTTT
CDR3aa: CASSLGTGGTDTQYF

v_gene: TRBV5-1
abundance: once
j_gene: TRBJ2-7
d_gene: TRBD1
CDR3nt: TGCGCCAGCAGCCTACAGACAGGGGCAATCTACGAGCAGTACTTC
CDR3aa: CASSLQTGAIYEQYF

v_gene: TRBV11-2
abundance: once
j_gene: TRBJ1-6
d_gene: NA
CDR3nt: TGTGCCAGCAGCTTCCTGACAGGCCCCTTGGGTTCACCCCTCCACTTT
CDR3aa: CASSFLTGPLGSPLHF

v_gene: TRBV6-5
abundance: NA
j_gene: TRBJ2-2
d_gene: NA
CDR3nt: TGTGCCAGCAGTTACGTTTCGGGGGTCCTAACCGGGGAGCTGTTTTTT
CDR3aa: CASSYVSGVLTGELFF

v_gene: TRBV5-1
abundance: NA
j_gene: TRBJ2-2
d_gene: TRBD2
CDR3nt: TGCGCCAGCAGCTTATATCGGGGGGGCCTGAGGAACACCGGGGAGCTGTTTTTT
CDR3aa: CASSLYRGGLRNTGELFF

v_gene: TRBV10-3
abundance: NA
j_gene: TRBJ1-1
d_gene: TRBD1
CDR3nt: TGTGCCTCGACAGGGGGACAGAACACTGAAGCTTTCTTT
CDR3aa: CASTGGQNTEAFF

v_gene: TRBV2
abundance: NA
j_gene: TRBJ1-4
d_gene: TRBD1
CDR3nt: TGTGCCAGCAGTGAACAGGGGGTCGTTGGGGAAAAACTGTTTTTT
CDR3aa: CASSEQGVVGEKLFF

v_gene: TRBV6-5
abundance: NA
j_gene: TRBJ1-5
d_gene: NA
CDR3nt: TGTGCCAGTTCAGGGTCGAGGAATCAGCCCCAGCATTTT
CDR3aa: CASSGSRNQPQHF

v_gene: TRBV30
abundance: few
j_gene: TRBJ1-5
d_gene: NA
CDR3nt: TGTGCCTGGAGTGCGGACTCGAGCAATCAGCCCCAGCATTTT
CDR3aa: CAWSADSSNQPQHF

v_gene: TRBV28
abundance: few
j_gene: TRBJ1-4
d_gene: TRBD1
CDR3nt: TGTGCCAGCAGTCCACCGGGACAGGGTGGGAAAAAACTGTTTTTT
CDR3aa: CASSPPGQGGKKLFF

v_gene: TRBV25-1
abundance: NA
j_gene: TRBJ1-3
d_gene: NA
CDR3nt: TGTGCCAGCAGTCCCGGGGGCTCTGGAAACACCATATATTTT
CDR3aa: CASSPGGSGNTIYF

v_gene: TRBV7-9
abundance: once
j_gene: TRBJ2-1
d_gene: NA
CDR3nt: TGTGCCAGCAGCGCGGACTCTAACTACAATGAGCAGTTCTTC
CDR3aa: CASSADSNYNEQFF